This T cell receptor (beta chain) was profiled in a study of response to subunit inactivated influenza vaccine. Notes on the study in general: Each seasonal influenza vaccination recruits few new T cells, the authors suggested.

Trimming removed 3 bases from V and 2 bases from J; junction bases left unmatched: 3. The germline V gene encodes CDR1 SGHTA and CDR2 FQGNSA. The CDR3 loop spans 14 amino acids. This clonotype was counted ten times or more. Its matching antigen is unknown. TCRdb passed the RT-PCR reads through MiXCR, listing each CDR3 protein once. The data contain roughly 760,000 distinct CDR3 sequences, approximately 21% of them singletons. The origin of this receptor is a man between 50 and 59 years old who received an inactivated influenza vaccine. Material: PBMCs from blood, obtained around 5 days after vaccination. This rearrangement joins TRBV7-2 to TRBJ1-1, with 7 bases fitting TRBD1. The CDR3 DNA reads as TGTGCCAGCAGCTTGGGACAGTTCAACACTGAAGCTTTCTTT. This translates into CASSLGQFNTEAFF.